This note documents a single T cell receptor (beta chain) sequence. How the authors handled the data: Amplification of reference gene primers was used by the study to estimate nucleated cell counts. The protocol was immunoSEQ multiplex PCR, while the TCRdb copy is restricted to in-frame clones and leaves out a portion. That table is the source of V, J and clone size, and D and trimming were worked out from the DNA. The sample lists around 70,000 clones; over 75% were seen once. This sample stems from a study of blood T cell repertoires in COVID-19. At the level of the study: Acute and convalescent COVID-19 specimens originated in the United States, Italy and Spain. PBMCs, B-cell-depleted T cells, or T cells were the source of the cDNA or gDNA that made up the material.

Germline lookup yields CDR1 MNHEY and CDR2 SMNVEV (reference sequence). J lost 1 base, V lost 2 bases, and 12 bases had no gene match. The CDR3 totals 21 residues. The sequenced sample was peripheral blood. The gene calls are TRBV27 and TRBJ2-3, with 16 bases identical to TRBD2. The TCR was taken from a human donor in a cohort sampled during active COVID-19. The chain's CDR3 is CASSLGQVGTSGRAGTDTQYF. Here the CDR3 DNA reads TGTGCCAGCAGTTTAGGACAGGTGGGGACTAGCGGGAGGGCCGGCACAGATACGCAGTATTTT.